A single sample is the source of the 4 T cell receptor beta chains below, sequenced in a study of PD-L1 blockade in urothelial cancer. The assay was immunoSEQ multiplex PCR, and TCRdb's table has in-frame clones only and misses some. The sample contains about 72,000 clones, more than 75% of which appear only once. Regarding time point: pretreatment peripheral blood. Sequencing used PBMCs, obtained around atezolizumab (anti-PD-L1) treatment. The receptors stem from a man aged 60 to 69 with urothelial cancer.

This chain connects TRBV5-1 to TRBJ2-2; the match to TRBD2 covers 8 bases. The CDR3 is made up of 17 amino acids. Germline V lookup: CDR1 SGHRS, CDR2 YFSETQ. V lost 4 bases to trimming and J lost 5 bases; unmatched junction nucleotides: 13. In DNA form, the CDR3 reads TGCGCCAGCAGCCCGACGGGAATCCGGGGGGGAACCGGGGAGCTGTTTTTT. It is translated as CASSPTGIRGGTGELFF.

This clone occurred a few times. The V and J genes are TRBV10-2 and TRBJ2-7; 10 positions match TRBD2. Germline V gives CDR1 WSHSY, CDR2 SAAADI. The CDR3 runs to 15 residues. The trim removed 5 bases at V and 0 bases at J, leaving 4 bases unmatched. The CDR3 protein is CASSPTSGASYEQYF. The CDR3 DNA is TGCGCCAGCAGTCCAACTAGCGGGGCCTCCTACGAGCAGTACTTC.

The rearrangement uses TRBV27 and TRBJ2-7; TRBD2 matches 14 bases. The length of the CDR3 is 15 residues. From germline, CDR1 is MNHEY and CDR2 SMNVEV (reference sequence). V lost 5 bases to trimming and J lost 4 bases; unmatched junction nucleotides: 4. CDR3 residues: CASSPGTSGGYEQYF. The CDR3 nucleotides are TGTGCCAGCAGTCCGGGGACTAGCGGGGGATACGAGCAGTACTTC.

This chain connects TRBV14 to TRBJ2-7; the match to TRBD2 covers 7 bases. The V gene end was trimmed by 4 bases and the J gene end by 4 bases; junction bases not matched to a gene: 10. The length of the CDR3 is 15 residues. CDR1 and CDR2 from the germline V gene are SGHDN and FVKESK. The CDR3 reads CASSPLGGGLYEQYF. Here the CDR3 DNA reads TGTGCCAGCAGCCCACTGGGCGGGGGACTTTACGAGCAGTACTTC.